The T cell receptor beta chain under discussion was sequenced for a study of T cell clones after liver transplantation. Study as a whole: Samples came from ITN030ST, which attempted immunosuppression withdrawal within 2 years of liver transplantation.

This clone was seen only a few times. The antigen is unknown. The repertoire was sequenced with immunoSEQ multiplex PCR; TCRdb's copy has only in-frame clones and lacks some. The repertoire holds approximately 55,000 clones, with over 65% as singletons. This CDR3 has 13 amino acids. Germline V lookup: CDR1 SGHRS, CDR2 YFSETQ. V was pared by 5 bases and J by 4 bases, with 2 bases of the junction left unmatched. General study results and limits: A significant post-transplant drop in circulating graft-donor-reactive CD4 TCRbeta sequences occurred in most of the 8 subjects.

Source: CD4+ T cells from blood, taken less than 70 months after liver transplant. The chain joins TRBV5-1 to TRBJ2-5; 10 bases are a match to TRBD1. The sequence came from a human patient who received a liver transplant. Some T cells may be graft donor cells. The CDR3 DNA sequence: TGCGCCAGCAGACGGACAGGGGGAGAGACCCAGTACTTC. It is translated as CASRRTGGETQYF.